This note documents a single TCR beta chain sequence. As yet, its antigen is unknown. The J segment lost 4 bases and the V segment lost 6 bases, leaving 2 bases of the junction unmatched. This CDR3 is built from 13 residues. Germline V gene sequence: CDR1 SEHNR, CDR2 FQNEAQ (reference sequence). The data belong to a study of T cell responses to AZD1222 COVID-19 vaccine. Study-level points and caveats: Reports indicate that nearly half of spike-specific TCRs are directed at unmutated variant regions. Dominant at 160-218 and 743-854, vaccine-associated CD4 TCRs also spanned spike. The repertoires were collected only after the peak T cell response. Donors in the cohort were predominantly white British and more often female, and clonal diversity was possibly underestimated.

The protocol was immunoSEQ multiplex PCR, while the TCRdb copy is restricted to in-frame clones and leaves out a portion. The table has about 140,000 clones, about 90% seen once; the top ten hold roughly 3.9%. The V call is TRBV7-9, the J call TRBJ2-7; TRBD1 matches at 11 bases. The TCR sequence derives from an adult who received the AZD1222 COVID-19 vaccine. The source was peripheral blood, collected 28 days after the second AZD1222 dose. CDR3 sequence (DNA): TGTGCCAGCAGATGGGACAGGGGGTACGAGCAGTACTTC. Residues: CASRWDRGYEQYF.